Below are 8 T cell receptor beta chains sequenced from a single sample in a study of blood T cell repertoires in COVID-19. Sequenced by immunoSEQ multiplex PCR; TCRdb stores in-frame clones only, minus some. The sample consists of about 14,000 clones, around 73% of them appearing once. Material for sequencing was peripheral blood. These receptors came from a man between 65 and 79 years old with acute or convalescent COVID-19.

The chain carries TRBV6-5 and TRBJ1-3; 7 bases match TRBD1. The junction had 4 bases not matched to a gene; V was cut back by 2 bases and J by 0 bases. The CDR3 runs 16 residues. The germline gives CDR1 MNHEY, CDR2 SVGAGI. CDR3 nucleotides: TGTGCCAGCAGTTACCGGACAGGCCGCTCTGGAAACACCATATATTTT. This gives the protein CASSYRTGRSGNTIYF.

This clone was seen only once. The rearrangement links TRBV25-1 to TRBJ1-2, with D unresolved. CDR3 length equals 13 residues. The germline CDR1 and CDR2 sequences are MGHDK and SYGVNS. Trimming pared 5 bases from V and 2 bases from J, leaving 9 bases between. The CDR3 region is CASSWTANYGYTF. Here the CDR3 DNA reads TGTGCCAGCAGTTGGACTGCAAACTATGGCTACACCTTC.

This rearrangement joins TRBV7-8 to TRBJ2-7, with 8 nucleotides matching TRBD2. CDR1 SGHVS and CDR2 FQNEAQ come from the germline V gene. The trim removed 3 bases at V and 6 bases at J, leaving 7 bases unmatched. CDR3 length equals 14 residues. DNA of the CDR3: TGTGCCAGCAGCTTTGGGACTAGGAACCCCGAGCAGTACTTC. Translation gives CASSFGTRNPEQYF.

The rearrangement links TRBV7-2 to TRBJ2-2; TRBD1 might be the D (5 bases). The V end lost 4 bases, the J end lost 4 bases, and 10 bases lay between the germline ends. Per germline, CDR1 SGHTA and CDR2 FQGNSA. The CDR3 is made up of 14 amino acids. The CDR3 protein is CASSSGHVTGELFF. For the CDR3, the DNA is TGTGCCAGCAGCTCCGGACACGTCACCGGGGAGCTGTTTTTT.

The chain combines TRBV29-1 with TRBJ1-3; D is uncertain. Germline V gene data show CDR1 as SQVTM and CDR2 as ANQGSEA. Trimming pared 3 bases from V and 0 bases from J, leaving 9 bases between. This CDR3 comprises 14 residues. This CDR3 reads CSVDARSSGNTIYF. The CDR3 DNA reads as TGCAGCGTTGACGCCAGATCCTCTGGAAACACCATATATTTT.

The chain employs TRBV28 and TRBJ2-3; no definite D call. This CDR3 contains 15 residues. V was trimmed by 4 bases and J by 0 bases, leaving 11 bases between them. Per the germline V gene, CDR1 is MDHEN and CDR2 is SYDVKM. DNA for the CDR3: TGTGCCAGCAGTTCAGACATCCCTAGCACAGATACGCAGTATTTT. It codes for CASSSDIPSTDTQYF.

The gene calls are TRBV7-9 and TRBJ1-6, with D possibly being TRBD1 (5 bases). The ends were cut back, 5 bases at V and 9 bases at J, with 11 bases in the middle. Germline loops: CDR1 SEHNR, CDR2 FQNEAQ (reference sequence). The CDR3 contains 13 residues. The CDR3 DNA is TGTGCCAGCAGCGACCGGGGGAGTTCACCCCTCCACTTT. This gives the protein CASSDRGSSPLHF.

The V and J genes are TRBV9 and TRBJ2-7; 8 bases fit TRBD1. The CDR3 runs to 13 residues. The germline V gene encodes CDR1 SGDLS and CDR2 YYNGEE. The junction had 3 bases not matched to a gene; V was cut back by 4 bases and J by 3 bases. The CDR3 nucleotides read TGTGCCAGCAGCAAAGGGACAGGCTACGAGCAGTACTTC. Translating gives CASSKGTGYEQYF.